This TCR beta chain was sequenced during a study of blood T cell repertoires in COVID-19. In the study overall: T cells, B-cell-depleted T cells, or PBMCs provided the cDNA or gDNA that served as material.

The ends lost 5 bases at V and 7 bases at J; junction bases unmatched: 8. CDR1 SGHNT and CDR2 YYREEE come from the germline V gene (reference sequence). The CDR3 is 15 amino acids. How the authors handled the data: Nucleated cell number was recorded as an estimate derived from reference gene primer amplification. The assay was immunoSEQ multiplex PCR, and TCRdb's table has in-frame clones only and misses some. The V and J calls and clone size come from that table; D and trimming were worked out from the DNA. The profile shows about 12,000 clones, around 85% of them singletons. The rearrangement uses TRBV5-4 and TRBJ2-1; 11 nucleotides match TRBD1. Sequenced material: peripheral blood. The clonotype comes from a human donor in a cohort sampled during active COVID-19. The chain's CDR3 is CASSSPGQGENEQFF. The CDR3 nucleotides are TGTGCCAGCAGTTCTCCGGGACAGGGGGAGAATGAGCAGTTCTTC.